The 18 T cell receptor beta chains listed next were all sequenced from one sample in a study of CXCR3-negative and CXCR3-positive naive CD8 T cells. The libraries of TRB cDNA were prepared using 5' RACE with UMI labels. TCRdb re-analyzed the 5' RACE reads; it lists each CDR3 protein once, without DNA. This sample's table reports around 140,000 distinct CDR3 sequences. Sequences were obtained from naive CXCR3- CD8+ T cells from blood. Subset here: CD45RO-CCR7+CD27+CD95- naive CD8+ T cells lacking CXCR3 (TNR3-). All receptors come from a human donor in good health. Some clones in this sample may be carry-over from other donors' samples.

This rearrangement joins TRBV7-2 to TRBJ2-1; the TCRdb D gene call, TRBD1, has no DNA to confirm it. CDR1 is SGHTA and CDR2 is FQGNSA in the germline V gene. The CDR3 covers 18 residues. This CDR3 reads CASSPLGPGEEAYNEQFF.

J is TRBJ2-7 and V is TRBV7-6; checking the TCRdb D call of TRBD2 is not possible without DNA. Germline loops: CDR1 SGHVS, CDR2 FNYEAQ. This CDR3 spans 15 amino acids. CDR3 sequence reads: CASSRSGTPLGEQYF.

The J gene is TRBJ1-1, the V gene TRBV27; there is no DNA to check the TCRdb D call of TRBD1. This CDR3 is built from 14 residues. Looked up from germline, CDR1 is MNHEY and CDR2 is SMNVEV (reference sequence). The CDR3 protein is CASSIRDSSYEAFF.

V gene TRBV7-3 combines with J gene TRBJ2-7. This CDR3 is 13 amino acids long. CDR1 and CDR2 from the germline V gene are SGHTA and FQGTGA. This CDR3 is CASSLIGGYEQYF.

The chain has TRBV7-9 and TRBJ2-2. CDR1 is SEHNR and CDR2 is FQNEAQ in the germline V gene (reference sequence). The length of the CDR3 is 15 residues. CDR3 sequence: CASSLDPTSTGELFF.

This chain's CDR3 is CASSLGSGQNIQYF. The chain couples TRBV7-2 to TRBJ2-4; TCRdb lists TRBD1, though no DNA is available to test this call. The CDR3 consists of 14 residues. Germline lookup yields CDR1 SGHTA and CDR2 FQGNSA.

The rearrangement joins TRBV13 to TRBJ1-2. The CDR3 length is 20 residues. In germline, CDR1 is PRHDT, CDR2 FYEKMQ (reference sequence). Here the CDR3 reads CASSVPPGRISPQSHYGYTF.

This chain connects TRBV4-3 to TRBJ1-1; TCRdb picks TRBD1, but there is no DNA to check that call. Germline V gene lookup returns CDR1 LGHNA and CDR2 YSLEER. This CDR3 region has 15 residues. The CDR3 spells CASSQETGMNTEAFF.

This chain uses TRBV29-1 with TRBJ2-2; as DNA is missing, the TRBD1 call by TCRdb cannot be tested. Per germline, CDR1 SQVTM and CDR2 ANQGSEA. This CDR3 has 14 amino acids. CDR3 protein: CSVGDRSNTGELFF.

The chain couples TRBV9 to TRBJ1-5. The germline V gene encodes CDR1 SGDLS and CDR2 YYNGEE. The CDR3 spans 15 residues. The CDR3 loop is CASSVTGDSNQPQHF. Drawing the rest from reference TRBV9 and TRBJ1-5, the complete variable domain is DSGVTQTPKHLITATGQRVTLRCSPRSGDLSVYWYQQSLDQGLQFLIQYYNGEERAKGNILERFSAQQFPDLHSELNLSSLELGDSALYFCASSVTGDSNQPQHFGDGTRLSIL.

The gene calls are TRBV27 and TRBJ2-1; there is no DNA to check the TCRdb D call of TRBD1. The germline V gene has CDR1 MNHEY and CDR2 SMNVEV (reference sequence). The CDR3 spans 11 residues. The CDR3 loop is CASSQTGLQFF.

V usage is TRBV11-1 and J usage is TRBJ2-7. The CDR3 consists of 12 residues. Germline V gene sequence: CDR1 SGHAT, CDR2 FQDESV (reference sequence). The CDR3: CASSLRTDEQYF.

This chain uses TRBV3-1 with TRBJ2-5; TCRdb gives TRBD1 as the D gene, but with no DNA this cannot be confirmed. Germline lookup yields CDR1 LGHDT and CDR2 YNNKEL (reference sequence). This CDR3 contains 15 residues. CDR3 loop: CASSKLTGGLETQYF.

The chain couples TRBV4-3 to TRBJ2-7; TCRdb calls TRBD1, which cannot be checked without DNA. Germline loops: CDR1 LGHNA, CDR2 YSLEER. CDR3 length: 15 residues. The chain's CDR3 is CASSPGQGNSYEQYF.

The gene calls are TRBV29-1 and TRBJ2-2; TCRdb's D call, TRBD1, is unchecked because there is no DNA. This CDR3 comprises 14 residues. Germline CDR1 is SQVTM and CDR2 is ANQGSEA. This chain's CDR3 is CSVLGTGRAGELFF.

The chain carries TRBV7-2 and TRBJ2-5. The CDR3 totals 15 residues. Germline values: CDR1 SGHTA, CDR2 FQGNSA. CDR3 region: CASSEGMGYQETQYF.

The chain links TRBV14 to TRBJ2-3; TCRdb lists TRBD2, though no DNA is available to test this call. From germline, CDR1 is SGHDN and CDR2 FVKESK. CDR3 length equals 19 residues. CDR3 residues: CASSQGGTSGSFSTDTQYF.

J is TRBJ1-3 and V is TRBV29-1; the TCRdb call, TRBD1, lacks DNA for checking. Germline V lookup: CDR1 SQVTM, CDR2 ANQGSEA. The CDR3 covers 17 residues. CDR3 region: CSVVGTDNAISGNTIYF.